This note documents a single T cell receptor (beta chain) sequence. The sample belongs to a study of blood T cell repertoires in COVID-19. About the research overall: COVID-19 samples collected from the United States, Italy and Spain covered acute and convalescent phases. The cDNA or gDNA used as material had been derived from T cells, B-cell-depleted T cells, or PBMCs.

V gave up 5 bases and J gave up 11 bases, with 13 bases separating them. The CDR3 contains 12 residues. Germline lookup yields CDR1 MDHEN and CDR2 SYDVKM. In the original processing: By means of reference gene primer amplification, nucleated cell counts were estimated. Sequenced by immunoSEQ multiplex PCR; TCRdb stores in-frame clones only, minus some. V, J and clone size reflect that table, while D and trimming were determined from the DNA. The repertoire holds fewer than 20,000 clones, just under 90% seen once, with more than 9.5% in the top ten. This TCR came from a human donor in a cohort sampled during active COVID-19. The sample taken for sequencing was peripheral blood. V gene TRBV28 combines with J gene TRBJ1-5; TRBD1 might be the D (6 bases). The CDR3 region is CASSIGQSAQHF. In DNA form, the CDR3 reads TGTGCCAGCAGTATTGGACAGTCAGCCCAGCATTTT. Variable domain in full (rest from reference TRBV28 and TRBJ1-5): DVKVTQSSRYLVKRTGEKVFLECVQDMDHENMFWYRQDPGLGLRLIYFSYDVKMKEKGDIPEGYSVSREKKERFSLILESASTNQTSMYLCASSIGQSAQHFGDGTRLSIL.